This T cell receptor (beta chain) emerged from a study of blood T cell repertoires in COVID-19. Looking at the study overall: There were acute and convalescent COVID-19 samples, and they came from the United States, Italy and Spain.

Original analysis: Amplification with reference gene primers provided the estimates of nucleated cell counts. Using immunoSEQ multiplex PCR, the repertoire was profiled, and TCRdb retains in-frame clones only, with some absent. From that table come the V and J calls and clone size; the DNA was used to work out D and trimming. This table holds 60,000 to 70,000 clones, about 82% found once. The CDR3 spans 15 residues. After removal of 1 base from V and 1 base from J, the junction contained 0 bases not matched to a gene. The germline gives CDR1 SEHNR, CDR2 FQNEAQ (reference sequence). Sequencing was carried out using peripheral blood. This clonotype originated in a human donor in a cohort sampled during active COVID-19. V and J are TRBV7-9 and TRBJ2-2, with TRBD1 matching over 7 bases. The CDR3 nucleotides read TGTGCCAGCAGCTTAGGACAGGGGAACACCGGGGAGCTGTTTTTT. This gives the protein CASSLGQGNTGELFF. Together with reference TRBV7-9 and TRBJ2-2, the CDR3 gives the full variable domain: DTGVSQNPRHKITKRGQNVTFRCDPISEHNRLYWYRQTLGQGPEFLTYFQNEAQLEKSRLLSDRFSAERPKGSFSTLEIQRTEQGDSAMYLCASSLGQGNTGELFFGEGSRLTVL.